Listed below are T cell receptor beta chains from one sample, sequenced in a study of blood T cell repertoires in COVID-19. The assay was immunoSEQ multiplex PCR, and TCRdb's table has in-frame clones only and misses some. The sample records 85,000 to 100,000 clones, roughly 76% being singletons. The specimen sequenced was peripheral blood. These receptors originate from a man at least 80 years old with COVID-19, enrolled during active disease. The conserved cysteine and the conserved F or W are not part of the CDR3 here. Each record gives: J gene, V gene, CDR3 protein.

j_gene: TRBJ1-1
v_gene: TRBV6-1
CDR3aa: ASSDHWTRKNTEAF

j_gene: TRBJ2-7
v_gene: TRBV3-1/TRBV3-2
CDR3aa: ASSQDLDRVEQY

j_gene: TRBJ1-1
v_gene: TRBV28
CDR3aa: ASSPAGGGTEAF

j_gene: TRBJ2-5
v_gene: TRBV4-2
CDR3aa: ASSQVGTSGQETQY

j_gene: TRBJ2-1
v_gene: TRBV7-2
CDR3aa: ASSHTQSSYNEQF

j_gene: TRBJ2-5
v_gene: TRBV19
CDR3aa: ASSMWTTTQETQY

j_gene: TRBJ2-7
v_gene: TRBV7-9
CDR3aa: ASSLVGGYEQY

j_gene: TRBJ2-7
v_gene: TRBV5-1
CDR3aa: ASSLKVSGIDYEQY

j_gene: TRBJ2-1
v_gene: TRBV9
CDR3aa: ASSPGQGGYNEQF

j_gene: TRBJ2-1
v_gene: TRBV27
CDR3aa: ASSPRRGNYNEQF

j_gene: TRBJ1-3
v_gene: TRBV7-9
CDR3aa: ASSLSADISGNTIY